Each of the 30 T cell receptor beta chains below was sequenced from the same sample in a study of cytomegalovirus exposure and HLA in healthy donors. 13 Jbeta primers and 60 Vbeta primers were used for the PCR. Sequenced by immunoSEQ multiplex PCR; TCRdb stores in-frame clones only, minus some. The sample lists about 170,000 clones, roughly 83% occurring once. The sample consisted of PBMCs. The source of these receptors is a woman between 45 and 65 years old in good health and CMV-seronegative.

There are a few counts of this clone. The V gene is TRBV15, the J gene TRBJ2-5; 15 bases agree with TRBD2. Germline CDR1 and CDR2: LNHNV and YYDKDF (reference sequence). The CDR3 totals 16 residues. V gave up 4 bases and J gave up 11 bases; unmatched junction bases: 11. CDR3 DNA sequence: TGTGCCACCAGCACTGAGCAACCCGGACTAGCGGGAGGGCAGTACTTC. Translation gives CATSTEQPGLAGGQYF.

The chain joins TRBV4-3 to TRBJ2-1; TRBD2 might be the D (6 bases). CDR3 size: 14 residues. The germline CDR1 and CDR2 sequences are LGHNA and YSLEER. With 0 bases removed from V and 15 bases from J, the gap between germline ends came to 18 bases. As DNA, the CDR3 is TGCGCCAGCAGCCAAGAACGGAGTTTGGGGGGTCGGTTCTTC. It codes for CASSQERSLGGRFF.

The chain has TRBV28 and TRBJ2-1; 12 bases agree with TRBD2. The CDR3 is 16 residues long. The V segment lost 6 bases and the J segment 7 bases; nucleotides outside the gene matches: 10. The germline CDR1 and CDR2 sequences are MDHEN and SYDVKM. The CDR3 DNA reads TGTGCCAGCAGCTCCTCCCTAGCGGGAGGGTGGAATGAGCAGTTCTTC. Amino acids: CASSSSLAGGWNEQFF.

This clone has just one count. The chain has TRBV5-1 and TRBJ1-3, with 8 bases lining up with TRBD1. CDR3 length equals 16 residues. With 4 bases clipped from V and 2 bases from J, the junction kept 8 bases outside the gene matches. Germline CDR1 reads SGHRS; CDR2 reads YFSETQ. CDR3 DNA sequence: TGCGCCAGCAGCCGGCCGGACAGGGAAACTGGAAACACCATATATTTT. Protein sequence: CASSRPDRETGNTIYF.

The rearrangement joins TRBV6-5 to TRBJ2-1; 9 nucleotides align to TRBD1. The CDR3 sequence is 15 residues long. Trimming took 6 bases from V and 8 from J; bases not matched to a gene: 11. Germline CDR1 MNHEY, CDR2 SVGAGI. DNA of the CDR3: TGTGCCAGCAGAACCGGGACAGGGCCGATCGATGAGCAGTTCTTC. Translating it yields CASRTGTGPIDEQFF.

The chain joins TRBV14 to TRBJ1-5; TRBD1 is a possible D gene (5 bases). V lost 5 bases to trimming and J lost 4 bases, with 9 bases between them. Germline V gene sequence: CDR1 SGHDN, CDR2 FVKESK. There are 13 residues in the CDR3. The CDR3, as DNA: TGTGCCAGCAGCGACAGAATAAATCAGCCCCAGCATTTT. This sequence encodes CASSDRINQPQHF.

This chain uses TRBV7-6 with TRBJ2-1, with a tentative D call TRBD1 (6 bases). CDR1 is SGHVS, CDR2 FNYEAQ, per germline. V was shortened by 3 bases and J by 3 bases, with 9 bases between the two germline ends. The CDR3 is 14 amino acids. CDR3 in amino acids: CASSFGQFYNEQFF. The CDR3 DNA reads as TGTGCCAGCAGCTTTGGACAGTTCTACAATGAGCAGTTCTTC.

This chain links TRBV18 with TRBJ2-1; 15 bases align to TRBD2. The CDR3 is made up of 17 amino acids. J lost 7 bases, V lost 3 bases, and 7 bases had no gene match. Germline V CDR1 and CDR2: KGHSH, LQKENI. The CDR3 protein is CASSPAGLAGGNNEQFF. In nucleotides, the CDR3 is TGTGCCAGCTCACCCGCCGGACTAGCGGGGGGGAATAATGAGCAGTTCTTC. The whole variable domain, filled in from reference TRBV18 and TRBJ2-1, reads NAGVMQNPRHLVRRRGQEARLRCSPMKGHSHVYWYRQLPEEGLKFMVYLQKENIIDESGMPKERFSAEFPKEGPSILRIQQVVRGDSAAYFCASSPAGLAGGNNEQFFGPGTRLTVL.

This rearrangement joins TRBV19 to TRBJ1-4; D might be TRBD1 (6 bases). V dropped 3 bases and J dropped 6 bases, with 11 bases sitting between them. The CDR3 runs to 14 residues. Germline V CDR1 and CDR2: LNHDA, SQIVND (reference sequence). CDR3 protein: CASSMIGGDEKLFF. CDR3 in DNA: TGTGCCAGTAGTATGATAGGGGGGGATGAAAAACTGTTTTTT.

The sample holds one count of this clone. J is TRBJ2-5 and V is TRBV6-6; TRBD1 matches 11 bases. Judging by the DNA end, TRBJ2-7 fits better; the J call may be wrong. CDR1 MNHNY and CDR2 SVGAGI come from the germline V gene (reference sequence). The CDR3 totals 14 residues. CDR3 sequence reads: CASKAPGTGGEQYF. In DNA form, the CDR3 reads TGTGCCAGCAAAGCCCCGGGGACAGGGGGCGAGCAGTACTTC.

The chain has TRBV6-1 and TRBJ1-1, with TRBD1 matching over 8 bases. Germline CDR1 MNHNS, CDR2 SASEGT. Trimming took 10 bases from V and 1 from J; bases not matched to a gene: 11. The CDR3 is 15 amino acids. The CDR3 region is CATVNQGAANTEAFF. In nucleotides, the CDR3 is TGTGCCACTGTGAATCAGGGGGCGGCGAACACTGAAGCTTTCTTT.

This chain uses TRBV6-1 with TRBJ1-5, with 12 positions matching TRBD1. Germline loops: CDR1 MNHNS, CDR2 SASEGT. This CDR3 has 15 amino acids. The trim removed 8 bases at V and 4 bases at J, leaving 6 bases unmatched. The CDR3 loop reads CASQPGQGANQPQHF. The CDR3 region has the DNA TGTGCCAGCCAGCCGGGACAGGGGGCGAATCAGCCCCAGCATTTT.

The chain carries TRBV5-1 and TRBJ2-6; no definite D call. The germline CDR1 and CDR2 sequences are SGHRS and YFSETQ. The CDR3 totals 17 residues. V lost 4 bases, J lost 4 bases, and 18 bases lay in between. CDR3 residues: CASSPQQSLAGANVLTF. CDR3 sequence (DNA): TGCGCCAGCAGCCCTCAACAGAGCCTCGCAGGGGCCAACGTCCTGACTTTC.

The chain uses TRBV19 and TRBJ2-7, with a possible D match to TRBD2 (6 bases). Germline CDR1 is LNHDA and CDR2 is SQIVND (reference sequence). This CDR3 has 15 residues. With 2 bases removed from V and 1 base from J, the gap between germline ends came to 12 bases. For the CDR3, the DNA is TGTGCCAGTAGTATACGTGGGAGGCCATCCTACGAGCAGTACTTC. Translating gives CASSIRGRPSYEQYF.

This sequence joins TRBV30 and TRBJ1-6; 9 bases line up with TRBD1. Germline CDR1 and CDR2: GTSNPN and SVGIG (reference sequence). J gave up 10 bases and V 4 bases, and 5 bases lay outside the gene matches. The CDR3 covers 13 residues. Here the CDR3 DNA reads TGTGCCTGGACCGGGACAGGGAACTCACCCCTCCACTTT. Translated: CAWTGTGNSPLHF.

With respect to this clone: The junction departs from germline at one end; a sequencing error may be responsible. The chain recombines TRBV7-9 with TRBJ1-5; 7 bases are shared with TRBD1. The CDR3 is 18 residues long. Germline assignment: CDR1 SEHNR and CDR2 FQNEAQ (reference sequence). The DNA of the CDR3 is TGTTCCAGCAGCTTAGAGACAGGGTGGGGATACAGCAATCAGCCCCAGCATTTT. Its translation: CSSSLETGWGYSNQPQHF. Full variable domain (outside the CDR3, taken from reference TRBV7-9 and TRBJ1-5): DTGVSQNPRHKITKRGQNVTFRCDPISEHNRLYWYRQTLGQGPEFLTYFQNEAQLEKSRLLSDRFSAERPKGSFSTLEIQRTEQGDSAMYLCSSSLETGWGYSNQPQHFGDGTRLSIL.

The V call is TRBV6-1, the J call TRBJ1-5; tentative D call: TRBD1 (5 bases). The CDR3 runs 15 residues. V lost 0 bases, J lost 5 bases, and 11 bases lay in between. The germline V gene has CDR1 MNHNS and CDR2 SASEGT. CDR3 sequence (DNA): TGTGCCAGCAGTGAAGCTAGGGGCAGAGATCAGCCCCAGCATTTT. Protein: CASSEARGRDQPQHF.

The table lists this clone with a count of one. The CDR3 DNA follows: TGTGCCAGCAGTCATGGGACTAGCGGGATCTCCTACGAGCAGTACTTC. Protein: CASSHGTSGISYEQYF. The V and J genes are TRBV2 and TRBJ2-7; TRBD2 aligns across 13 bases. Germline loops: CDR1 SNHLY, CDR2 FYNNEI. The ends lost 5 bases at V and 0 bases at J; junction bases unmatched: 4. The CDR3 length is 16 residues.

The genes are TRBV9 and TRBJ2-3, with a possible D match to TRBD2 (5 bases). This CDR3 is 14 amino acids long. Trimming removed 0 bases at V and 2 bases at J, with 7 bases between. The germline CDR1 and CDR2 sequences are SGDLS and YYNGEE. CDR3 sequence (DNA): TGTGCCAGCAGCGTAGGACTATTCACAGATACGCAGTATTTT. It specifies CASSVGLFTDTQYF.

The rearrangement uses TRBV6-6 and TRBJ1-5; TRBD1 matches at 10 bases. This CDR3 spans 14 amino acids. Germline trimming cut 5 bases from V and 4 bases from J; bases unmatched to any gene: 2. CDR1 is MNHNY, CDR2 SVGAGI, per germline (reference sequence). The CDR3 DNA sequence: TGTGCCAGCAGTCAGGGACAGGGGAATCAGCCCCAGCATTTT. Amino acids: CASSQGQGNQPQHF.

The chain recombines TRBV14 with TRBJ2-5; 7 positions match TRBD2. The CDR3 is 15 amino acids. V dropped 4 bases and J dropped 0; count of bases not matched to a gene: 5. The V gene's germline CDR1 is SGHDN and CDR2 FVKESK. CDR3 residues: CASSRTRKYQETQYF. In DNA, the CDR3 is TGTGCCAGCAGCCGGACTAGGAAGTACCAAGAGACCCAGTACTTC. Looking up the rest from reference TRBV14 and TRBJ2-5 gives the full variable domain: EAGVTQFPSHSVIEKGQTVTLRCDPISGHDNLYWYRRVMGKEIKFLLHFVKESKQDESGMPNNRFLAERTGGTYSTLKVQPAELEDSGVYFCASSRTRKYQETQYFGPGTRLLVL.

Here the CDR3 DNA reads TGTGCCAGCAGCCCCGACGGGTTCATGAACACTGAAGCTTTCTTT. Protein: CASSPDGFMNTEAFF. The rearrangement uses TRBV13 and TRBJ1-1, with D uncertain. The CDR3 is 15 amino acids. The germline V gene has CDR1 PRHDT and CDR2 FYEKMQ (reference sequence). The V gene lost 5 bases and the J gene lost 0 bases, with 13 bases spanning the gap.

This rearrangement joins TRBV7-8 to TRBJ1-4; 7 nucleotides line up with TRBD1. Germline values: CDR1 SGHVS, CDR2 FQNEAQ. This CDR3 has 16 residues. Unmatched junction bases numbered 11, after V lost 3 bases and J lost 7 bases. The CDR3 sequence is CASSLTTGNQGEKLFF. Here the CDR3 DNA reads TGTGCCAGCAGCTTGACGACAGGGAATCAGGGTGAAAAACTGTTTTTT.

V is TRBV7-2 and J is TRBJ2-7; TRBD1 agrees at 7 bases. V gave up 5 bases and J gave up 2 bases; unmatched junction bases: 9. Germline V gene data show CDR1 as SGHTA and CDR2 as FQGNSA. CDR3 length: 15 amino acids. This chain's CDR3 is CASSRPPDRAYEQYF. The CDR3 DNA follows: TGTGCCAGCAGCCGGCCCCCCGACAGGGCCTACGAGCAGTACTTC.

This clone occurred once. CDR3 amino acids: CASSLGGRGEQFF. CDR3 sequence (DNA): TGTGCCAGCAGCTTAGGTGGTAGAGGAGAGCAGTTCTTC. This chain joins TRBV7-2 and TRBJ2-1; D call uncertain. Germline lookup yields CDR1 SGHTA and CDR2 FQGNSA. V shed 1 base and J shed 10 bases, with 11 bases lying between them. The CDR3 is 13 residues long. Based on the CDR3 plus reference TRBV7-2 and TRBJ2-1, the full variable domain is GAGVSQSPSNKVTEKGKDVELRCDPISGHTALYWYRQSLGQGLEFLIYFQGNSAPDKSGLPSDRFSAERTGGSVSTLTIQRTQQEDSAVYLCASSLGGRGEQFFGPGTRLTVL.

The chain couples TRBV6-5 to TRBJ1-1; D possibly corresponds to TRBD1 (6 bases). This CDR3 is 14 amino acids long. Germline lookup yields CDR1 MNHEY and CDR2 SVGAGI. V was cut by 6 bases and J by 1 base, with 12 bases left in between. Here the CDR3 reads CASSRTVSNTEAFF. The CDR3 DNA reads TGTGCCAGCAGCCGGACAGTTTCGAACACTGAAGCTTTCTTT.

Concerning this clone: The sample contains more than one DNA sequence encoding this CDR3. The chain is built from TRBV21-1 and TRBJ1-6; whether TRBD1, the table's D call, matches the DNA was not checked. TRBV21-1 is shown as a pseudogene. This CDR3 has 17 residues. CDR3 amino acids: CASRRGQGGSYNSPLHF. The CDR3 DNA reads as TGTGCCAGCCGGAGGGGACAGGGGGGATCCTATAATTCACCCCTCCACTTT.

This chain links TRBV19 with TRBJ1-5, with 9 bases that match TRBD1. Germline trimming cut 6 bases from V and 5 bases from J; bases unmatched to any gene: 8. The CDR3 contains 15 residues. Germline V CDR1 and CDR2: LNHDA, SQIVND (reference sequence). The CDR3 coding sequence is TGTGCCAGTAGGGCCCCGGACAGGGGAGATCAGCCCCAGCATTTT. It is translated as CASRAPDRGDQPQHF.

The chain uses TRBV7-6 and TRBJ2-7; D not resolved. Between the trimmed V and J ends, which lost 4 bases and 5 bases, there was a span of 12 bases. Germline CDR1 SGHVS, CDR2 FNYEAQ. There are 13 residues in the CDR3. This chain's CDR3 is CASSSLGPDEQYF. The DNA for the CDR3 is TGTGCCAGCAGCTCCCTGGGCCCCGACGAGCAGTACTTC.

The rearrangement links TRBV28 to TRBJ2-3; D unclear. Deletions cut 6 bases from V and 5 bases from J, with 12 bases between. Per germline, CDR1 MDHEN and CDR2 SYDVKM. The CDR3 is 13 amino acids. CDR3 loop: CASSLLGGDTQYF. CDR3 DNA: TGTGCCAGCAGCTTACTTGGCGGAGATACGCAGTATTTT.